This passage covers 21 T cell receptor beta chains from one sample sequenced in a study of cytotoxic CD8 clonotypes in ibrutinib-treated CLL. Repertoires were generated with immunoSEQ multiplex PCR, while TCRdb's copy carries only in-frame clones and drops some. The table lists about 68,000 clones, about 63% of them singletons. The sequenced sample was PBMCs, obtained after 12 months of ibrutinib treatment. These receptors originate from a human donor with chronic lymphocytic leukemia.

The count of this clone is one. The chain links TRBV7-2 to TRBJ2-1; D is perhaps TRBD1 (5 bases). Germline lookup yields CDR1 SGHTA and CDR2 FQGNSA. The CDR3 has 15 residues. The ends were cut back, 2 bases at V and 2 bases at J, with 10 bases in the middle. CDR3 bases: TGTGCCAGCAGCTTAATCAGGGCCACCTACAATGAGCAGTTCTTC. Amino acids: CASSLIRATYNEQFF. The variable domain in full, completed from reference TRBV7-2 and TRBJ2-1, reads GAGVSQSPSNKVTEKGKDVELRCDPISGHTALYWYRQSLGQGLEFLIYFQGNSAPDKSGLPSDRFSAERTGGSVSTLTIQRTQQEDSAVYLCASSLIRATYNEQFFGPGTRLTVL.

This clone was seen just once. The chain employs TRBV27 and TRBJ2-7, with TRBD1 matching 9 bases. Germline trimming cut 5 bases from V and 5 bases from J; bases unmatched to any gene: 13. This CDR3 comprises 16 residues. CDR1 is MNHEY, CDR2 SMNVEV, per germline (reference sequence). Written as DNA, the CDR3 is TGTGCCAGCAGTCTGCAAGCCGGGACAGGGCCTAACGAGCAGTACTTC. It encodes CASSLQAGTGPNEQYF.

V usage is TRBV7-8 and J usage is TRBJ2-3, with D maybe TRBD2 (6 bases). The germline V gene has CDR1 SGHVS and CDR2 FQNEAQ. The CDR3 is 14 amino acids. Trimming removed 5 bases at V and 2 bases at J, with 11 bases between. CDR3 sequence reads: CASSTWTNTDTQYF. The CDR3 DNA sequence: TGTGCCAGCAGCACTTGGACTAACACAGATACGCAGTATTTT.

The chain joins TRBV4-3 to TRBJ1-4; perhaps TRBD1 as D (5 bases). From germline, CDR1 is LGHNA and CDR2 YSLEER. The ends were cut back, 2 bases at V and 7 bases at J, with 17 bases in the middle. The CDR3 totals 16 residues. The CDR3 region is CASSQLRGRVAEKLFF. The CDR3 bases are TGCGCCAGCAGCCAATTAAGGGGCAGGGTGGCTGAAAAACTGTTTTTT.

The rearrangement links TRBV5-1 to TRBJ2-5, with D possibly matching TRBD1 (6 bases). V lost 1 base and J 5 bases, leaving 9 bases between the germline ends. CDR1 SGHRS and CDR2 YFSETQ come from the germline V gene. CDR3 size: 13 residues. Written as DNA, the CDR3 is TGCGCCAGCAGCTTGTGGGGGCCGGAGACCCAGTACTTC. Protein sequence: CASSLWGPETQYF.

The chain combines TRBV30 with TRBJ1-5; D perhaps matches TRBD1 (5 bases). Germline V CDR1 and CDR2: GTSNPN, SVGIG (reference sequence). Trimming took 0 bases from V and 4 from J, leaving 10 bases between them. This CDR3 contains 14 residues. The chain's CDR3 is CAWSVSGQNQPQHF. DNA for the CDR3: TGTGCCTGGAGTGTATCGGGGCAAAATCAGCCCCAGCATTTT.

CDR3 sequence: CASSSILQGMGGYTF. The CDR3 region has the DNA TGTGCCAGCAGCTCGATCTTGCAGGGTATGGGTGGCTACACCTTC. V and J are TRBV7-2 and TRBJ1-2; D is possibly TRBD1 (5 bases). Germline V gene sequence: CDR1 SGHTA, CDR2 FQGNSA. The length of the CDR3 is 15 residues. V lost 4 bases to trimming and J lost 7 bases, with 19 bases between them.

The genes are TRBV7-9 and TRBJ1-5, with 7 bases fitting TRBD1. Germline CDR1 is SEHNR and CDR2 is FQNEAQ (reference sequence). CDR3 length: 15 amino acids. Trimming at V came to 7 bases and at J to 1 base, leaving 7 bases not matched to a gene. The CDR3 DNA is TGTGCCAGCACCCCAGGGGGGATGAGCAATCAGCCCCAGCATTTT. Its protein is CASTPGGMSNQPQHF.

This clone was counted only a few times. V usage is TRBV19 and J usage is TRBJ2-1, with TRBD1 as a possible D gene (5 bases). V dropped 7 bases and J dropped 6 bases, with 13 bases sitting between them. The CDR3 extends over 13 amino acids. Germline V gene sequence: CDR1 LNHDA, CDR2 SQIVND (reference sequence). In nucleotides, the CDR3 is TGTGCCAGTACCCCAAGGGGCCTCAATGAGCAGTTCTTC. Its protein is CASTPRGLNEQFF.

V gene TRBV30 combines with J gene TRBJ2-7, with D unresolved. The CDR3 extends over 13 amino acids. V was clipped by 5 bases and J by 7 bases, with 18 bases between them. Germline lookup yields CDR1 GTSNPN and CDR2 SVGIG (reference sequence). CDR3 coding DNA: TGTGCCTGGGCATGGGGTCCATCGGGTGAGCAGTACTTC. Protein sequence: CAWAWGPSGEQYF. Full variable domain (outside the CDR3, taken from reference TRBV30 and TRBJ2-7): SQTIHQWPATLVQPVGSPLSLECTVEGTSNPNLYWYRQAAGRGLQLLFYSVGIGQISSEVPQNLSASRPQDRQFILSSKKLLLSDSGFYLCAWAWGPSGEQYFGPGTRLTVT.

The chain couples TRBV6-5 to TRBJ1-2; perhaps TRBD1 as D (6 bases). The CDR3 runs 13 residues. V was cut by 5 bases and J by 2 bases, with 9 bases left in between. Germline V gene data show CDR1 as MNHEY and CDR2 as SVGAGI. The CDR3 protein is CASSQTGNYGYTF. DNA of the CDR3: TGTGCCAGCAGTCAAACAGGGAACTATGGCTACACCTTC.

This clone was observed a few times. The chain links TRBV5-6 to TRBJ1-1, with D unclear. Germline V lookup: CDR1 SGHDT, CDR2 YYEEEE. V was cut by 0 bases and J by 4 bases, with 10 bases left in between. The CDR3 contains 14 residues. The CDR3 DNA is TGTGCCAGCAGCTTGGAGGCAGGAGGCACTGAAGCTTTCTTT. Translated, it gives CASSLEAGGTEAFF.

This clone showed up just a few times. This rearrangement joins TRBV29-1 to TRBJ1-2, with TRBD1 identical over 7 bases. J lost 3 bases, V lost 6 bases, and 1 base had no gene match. Germline V gene sequence: CDR1 SQVTM, CDR2 ANQGSEA. The length of the CDR3 is 11 residues. The CDR3 region has the DNA TGCAGCGTCAGGGGGGACTATGGCTACACCTTC. Translating it yields CSVRGDYGYTF.

J is TRBJ1-4 and V is TRBV30; no firm D call. CDR1 is GTSNPN, CDR2 SVGIG, per germline (reference sequence). V lost 4 bases, J lost 7 bases, and 13 bases lay in between. This CDR3 is 13 amino acids long. The CDR3, as DNA: TGTGCCTGGACCCCCATTGTCGGTGAAAAACTGTTTTTT. The encoded protein is CAWTPIVGEKLFF.

V gene TRBV6-5 combines with J gene TRBJ1-1, with D unclear. This CDR3 spans 15 amino acids. Per germline, CDR1 MNHEY and CDR2 SVGAGI. Trimming cost V 1 base and J 5 bases, with 14 bases left between them. In DNA, the CDR3 is TGTGCCAGCAGTTACTTTGCACAAGCGGGAACTGAAGCTTTCTTT. It translates to CASSYFAQAGTEAFF.

The V gene is TRBV19, the J gene TRBJ2-3, with D unresolved. Per germline, CDR1 LNHDA and CDR2 SQIVND (reference sequence). The CDR3 loop spans 16 amino acids. Trimming removed 3 bases from V and 4 bases from J, with 17 bases in between. The CDR3 DNA is TGTGCCAGTAGTATTGGCCTCACCCGAAGGGCAGATACGCAGTATTTT. Translating gives CASSIGLTRRADTQYF. The variable domain in full, completed from reference TRBV19 and TRBJ2-3, reads DGGITQSPKYLFRKEGQNVTLSCEQNLNHDAMYWYRQDPGQGLRLIYYSQIVNDFQKGDIAEGYSVSREKKESFPLTVTSAQKNPTAFYLCASSIGLTRRADTQYFGPGTRLTVL.

This clone was counted a single time. The J gene is TRBJ1-1, the V gene TRBV15; D gene unclear. Trimming removed 4 bases from V and 5 bases from J, with 17 bases in between. Germline V gene lookup returns CDR1 LNHNV and CDR2 YYDKDF (reference sequence). This CDR3 is built from 15 residues. The CDR3, as DNA: TGTGCCACCAGCAATCGTAGTGGGGTCGAGACTGAAGCTTTCTTT. This sequence encodes CATSNRSGVETEAFF.

The rearrangement uses TRBV27 and TRBJ1-2, with D perhaps TRBD1 (5 bases). CDR3 length equals 17 residues. V gave up 6 bases and J gave up 4 bases, with 24 bases separating them. Germline V gene lookup returns CDR1 MNHEY and CDR2 SMNVEV (reference sequence). The CDR3 nucleotides read TGTGCCAGCAGCCACTCGGGACTCCTGAGGGCTACCTATGGCTACACCTTC. Translation gives CASSHSGLLRATYGYTF.

The V and J genes are TRBV7-2 and TRBJ1-2; weak D call: TRBD1 (6 bases). CDR3 length: 13 amino acids. V was clipped by 5 bases and J by 7 bases, with 14 bases between them. Germline-derived CDR1 and CDR2 are SGHTA and FQGNSA. The DNA for the CDR3 is TGTGCCAGCAGCCGGAGGGGGTATTCTGGCTACACCTTC. Encoded protein: CASSRRGYSGYTF.

This chain connects TRBV29-1 to TRBJ1-4; no clear D. This CDR3 spans 14 amino acids. Trimming left V 3 bases short and J 7 bases short, with 15 bases between. From germline, CDR1 is SQVTM and CDR2 ANQGSEA. CDR3 residues: CSVDFPGWGEKLFF. CDR3 nucleotides: TGCAGCGTTGATTTTCCGGGGTGGGGTGAAAAACTGTTTTTT.

V and J are TRBV5-1 and TRBJ2-5, with TRBD1 matching over 11 bases. CDR1 is SGHRS, CDR2 YFSETQ, per germline. V was pared by 4 bases and J by 2 bases, with 10 bases of the junction left unmatched. This CDR3 has 17 residues. The CDR3 DNA sequence: TGCGCCAGCAGCAAAACGAGGACAGGGGGCGGTCAAGAGACCCAGTACTTC. Translation gives CASSKTRTGGGQETQYF.